Below are 20 T cell receptor beta chains sequenced from a single sample in a study of response to subunit inactivated influenza vaccine. TCRdb fed the RT-PCR reads into MiXCR, producing one record per CDR3 protein. The sample contains about 780,000 distinct CDR3 sequences, 15% to 20% of which appear only once. Sample: PBMCs from blood, taken about 5 days after vaccination. The receptors come from a man between 45 and 60 years old who received an inactivated influenza vaccine.

The chain employs TRBV29-1 and TRBJ2-5; 7 bases are a match to TRBD1. The CDR3 totals 15 residues. Germline values: CDR1 SQVTM, CDR2 ANQGSEA. Unmatched junction bases numbered 9, after V lost 3 bases and J lost 2 bases. The CDR3 DNA sequence: TGCAGCGTTGACCTGAGGGGACAGTATCAAGAGACCCAGTACTTC. The encoded protein is CSVDLRGQYQETQYF.

This chain joins TRBV20-1 and TRBJ2-1; 9 nucleotides line up with TRBD2. The ends lost 6 bases at V and 2 bases at J; junction bases unmatched: 8. Germline CDR1 reads DFQATT; CDR2 reads SNEGSKA (reference sequence). The CDR3 spans 15 residues. This CDR3 reads CSATSGREAYNEQFF. The DNA of the CDR3 is TGCAGTGCGACTAGCGGCAGGGAAGCCTACAATGAGCAGTTCTTC.

The chain employs TRBV20-1 and TRBJ2-1; 11 positions match TRBD2. Germline V gene data show CDR1 as DFQATT and CDR2 as SNEGSKA (reference sequence). V shed 6 bases, J shed 10 bases, and the junction held 8 bases outside the gene matches. The CDR3 has 13 residues. In DNA, the CDR3 is TGCAGTGCCCTTAGCGGGAGGGTCTTAGAGCAGTTCTTC. This translates into CSALSGRVLEQFF.

This clonotype was seen a handful of times. The V and J genes are TRBV5-1 and TRBJ1-1; D gene uncertain. Trimming left V 0 bases short and J 0 bases short, with 9 bases between. CDR1 and CDR2 (germline): SGHRS, YFSETQ. The CDR3 is 15 amino acids. In DNA form, the CDR3 reads TGCGCCAGCAGCTTGGGAGGGAAATTGAACACTGAAGCTTTCTTT. Translated: CASSLGGKLNTEAFF.

The CDR3 DNA is TGCGCCAGCAGCTTGAAGGGTGGAGGCTACAATGAGCAGTTCTTC. It specifies CASSLKGGGYNEQFF. The chain joins TRBV5-1 to TRBJ2-1, with D possibly matching TRBD2 (5 bases). CDR1 is SGHRS, CDR2 YFSETQ, per germline. V lost 1 base, J lost 3 bases, and 11 bases lay in between. The CDR3 has 15 amino acids.

This clonotype appeared a few times. The V call is TRBV5-5, the J call TRBJ2-2; D gene unclear. The CDR3 is made up of 16 amino acids. Looked up from germline, CDR1 is SGHKS and CDR2 is YYEKEE (reference sequence). Trimming shortened V by 0 bases and J by 0 bases, and 9 bases separated the two germline ends. CDR3 sequence reads: CASSLGPTTNTGELFF. The CDR3 bases are TGTGCCAGCAGCTTGGGACCCACAACGAACACCGGGGAGCTGTTTTTT.

The genes are TRBV25-1 and TRBJ2-5; 14 bases match TRBD2. CDR1 and CDR2 (germline): MGHDK, SYGVNS. The CDR3 has 19 residues. Trimming removed 4 bases from V and 1 base from J; junction bases left unmatched: 11. This CDR3 is CASSGSVRLAGGSQETQYF. The CDR3, as DNA: TGTGCCAGCAGTGGGTCGGTTCGACTAGCGGGGGGGTCCCAAGAGACCCAGTACTTC.

The table lists this clonotype with a few counts. V gene TRBV11-2 combines with J gene TRBJ2-1; 8 bases align to TRBD2. V was clipped by 10 bases and J by 4 bases; unmatched bases: 3. The CDR3 spans 12 residues. From germline, CDR1 is SGHAT and CDR2 FQNNGV. In DNA, the CDR3 is TGTGCCACCCAGCGGGAGTACAATGAGCAGTTCTTC. Encoded protein: CATQREYNEQFF. The variable domain in full, completed from reference TRBV11-2 and TRBJ2-1, reads EAGVAQSPRYKIIEKRQSVAFWCNPISGHATLYWYQQILGQGPKLLIQFQNNGVVDDSQLPKDRFSAERLKGVDSTLKIQPAKLEDSAVYLCATQREYNEQFFGPGTRLTVL.

The chain couples TRBV5-4 to TRBJ1-1; D is possibly TRBD1 (6 bases). V was shortened by 6 bases and J by 4 bases, with 10 bases between the two germline ends. Germline values: CDR1 SGHNT, CDR2 YYREEE (reference sequence). CDR3 size: 12 residues. DNA for the CDR3: TGTGCCAGCACCGCAGGGGCCACTGAAGCTTTCTTT. It encodes CASTAGATEAFF.

CDR3 bases: TGCAGCGTAGGGACAGGGATGAACACTGAAGCTTTCTTT. Encoded protein: CSVGTGMNTEAFF. This rearrangement joins TRBV29-1 to TRBJ1-1; 9 bases are a match to TRBD1. V lost 6 bases to trimming and J lost 0 bases; unmatched junction nucleotides: 2. CDR1 is SQVTM, CDR2 ANQGSEA, per germline. The CDR3 contains 13 residues.

This clonotype was picked up a small number of times. V usage is TRBV4-3 and J usage is TRBJ1-6; perhaps TRBD1 as D (5 bases). V gave up 4 bases and J gave up 10 bases, with 11 bases separating them. The germline CDR1 and CDR2 sequences are LGHNA and YSLEER. This CDR3 has 13 amino acids. CDR3 coding DNA: TGCGCCAGCAGCCTTCAGCCAGGGTCACCCCTCCACTTT. The encoded protein is CASSLQPGSPLHF.

The chain has TRBV10-3 and TRBJ2-1; 15 bases align to TRBD2. Germline CDR1 is ENHRY and CDR2 is SYGVKD. V shed 0 bases and J 0 bases; nucleotides not matched to a gene: 9. CDR3 length: 21 amino acids. In DNA, the CDR3 is TGTGCCATCAGTGAGTCAAGGACTAGCGGGAGGGCCAGGGGCTCCTACAATGAGCAGTTCTTC. Its translation is CAISESRTSGRARGSYNEQFF.

V and J are TRBV5-1 and TRBJ1-5; 10 nucleotides line up with TRBD1. The germline V gene encodes CDR1 SGHRS and CDR2 YFSETQ. This CDR3 has 13 amino acids. The trim removed 4 bases at V and 6 bases at J, leaving 1 base unmatched. DNA for the CDR3: TGCGCCAGCAGCCGGGACAGGGGTCAGCCCCAGCATTTT. Its protein product is CASSRDRGQPQHF.

CDR3 DNA sequence: TGTGCCAGCAGTCCCCCCCCACGACCTGGGCGGGGGGCCTGGGGAGAGACCCAGTACTTC. Translation gives CASSPPPRPGRGAWGETQYF. The chain recombines TRBV12-3 or TRBV12-4 with TRBJ2-5; 8 bases line up with TRBD2. V dropped 5 bases and J dropped 4; count of bases not matched to a gene: 24. The CDR3 has 20 residues.

The chain carries TRBV7-2 and TRBJ1-6; TRBD1 matches at 9 bases. The J segment lost 7 bases and the V segment lost 5 bases, leaving 6 bases of the junction unmatched. Germline V gene lookup returns CDR1 SGHTA and CDR2 FQGNSA. CDR3 length: 15 amino acids. CDR3 loop: CASSHGTGINSPLHF. The CDR3 DNA reads TGTGCCAGCAGCCACGGGACAGGGATAAATTCACCCCTCCACTTT.

This clonotype was picked up a small number of times. This chain links TRBV6-5 with TRBJ2-3; TRBD2 matches at 7 bases. The CDR3 contains 15 residues. CDR1 is MNHEY, CDR2 SVGAGI, per germline. The ends lost 0 bases at V and 5 bases at J; junction bases unmatched: 5. The CDR3 DNA sequence: TGTGCCAGCAGTTACTCGAGTCGCGGGGGAGATACGCAGTATTTT. Encoded protein: CASSYSSRGGDTQYF.

This clonotype was seen only a few times. The chain uses TRBV28 and TRBJ2-2, with a weak D call TRBD2 (5 bases). V was trimmed by 6 bases and J by 4 bases, leaving 12 bases between them. CDR1 and CDR2 from the germline V gene are MDHEN and SYDVKM. CDR3 size: 14 residues. CDR3 region: CASSNGGGTGELFF. The CDR3 nucleotides read TGTGCCAGCAGCAATGGAGGCGGCACCGGGGAGCTGTTTTTT.

This clonotype was counted once. CDR3 DNA: TGCAGTGCTAGAGGTGTTGGAAAAAACATTCAGTACTTC. Amino acids: CSARGVGKNIQYF. The rearrangement links TRBV20-1 to TRBJ2-4, with D uncertain. CDR1 is DFQATT, CDR2 SNEGSKA, per germline (reference sequence). The CDR3 runs 13 residues. V lost 1 base and J 4 bases, leaving 8 bases between the germline ends.

The chain has TRBV6-2 or TRBV6-3 and TRBJ1-2; unclear D gene. With 0 bases removed from V and 0 bases from J, the gap between germline ends came to 14 bases. The CDR3 is 17 residues long. The germline V gene has CDR1 MNHEY and CDR2 SVGEGT. As DNA, the CDR3 is TGTGCCAGCAGTTACTCGAGATCGGCAGCATCTAACTATGGCTACACCTTC. Translation: CASSYSRSAASNYGYTF.

This clonotype has more than one count but fewer than ten. CDR3 sequence (DNA): TGTGCCACCAGTCCTCAGCGGGGGGGCCGCGATGAGCAGTTCTTC. Its protein is CATSPQRGGRDEQFF. The chain combines TRBV24-1 with TRBJ2-1, with 10 bases fitting TRBD2. The V gene's germline CDR1 is KGHDR and CDR2 SFDVKD. V trimming: 6 bases; J trimming: 8 bases; junction bases outside the gene matches: 9. CDR3 size: 15 residues.